The 11 T cell receptor beta chains below were found in one sample sequenced in a study of human T cells and chemical hapten exposure. Time point here: pre-sensitization, week 0. Indicated treatment: therapeutic diphenylcyclopropenone sensitization with weekly scalp DPC. TCRdb called the RACE reads again in MiXCR, with one record for every CDR3 protein. Of fewer than 70,000 distinct CDR3 sequences listed, over 9.5% are singletons. The sequencing here drew on whole blood, taken in connection with sensitization to the hapten diphenylcyclopropenone (DPC). Receptor source: a woman in her fifties or sixties with alopecia areata. Some clones in this sample may be carry-over from other donors' samples.

This clonotype was detected only a few times. The chain has TRBV5-5 and TRBJ2-6; tentative D call: TRBD2 (6 bases). V shed 4 bases and J shed 0 bases, with 14 bases lying between them. The CDR3 is made up of 17 amino acids. Germline values: CDR1 SGHKS, CDR2 YYEKEE (reference sequence). The CDR3 nucleotides are TGTGCCAGCAGCCCCACGGGGGTTCTCTCTGGGGCCAACGTCCTGACTTTC. Translation: CASSPTGVLSGANVLTF.

The chain links TRBV20-1 to TRBJ1-1; the match to TRBD1 covers 7 bases. CDR3 length: 16 residues. Trimming at V came to 5 bases and at J to 1 base, leaving 13 bases not matched to a gene. Germline loops: CDR1 DFQATT, CDR2 SNEGSKA (reference sequence). The CDR3 DNA reads as TGCAGTGCTCAGAAGCCTACGGGACAGCCGAACACTGAAGCTTTCTTT. Translated, it gives CSAQKPTGQPNTEAFF.

This chain connects TRBV5-1 to TRBJ2-7, with D perhaps TRBD1 or TRBD2 (5 bases each). Germline lookup yields CDR1 SGHRS and CDR2 YFSETQ. CDR3 length equals 15 residues. The V end lost 4 bases, the J end lost 2 bases, and 16 bases lay between the germline ends. The CDR3, as DNA: TGCGCCAGCAGCCCCCGGGATGGGGCCACCTACGAGCAGTACTTC. As protein: CASSPRDGATYEQYF.

This clonotype was recorded many times. This chain's CDR3 is CSVEGQSPGELFF. The CDR3 DNA reads as TGCAGCGTTGAGGGACAGTCCCCCGGGGAGCTGTTTTTT. The chain employs TRBV29-1 and TRBJ2-2, with 7 bases aligning to TRBD1. The CDR3 is 13 amino acids. V was clipped by 3 bases and J by 6 bases; unmatched bases: 4. CDR1 and CDR2 (germline): SQVTM, ANQGSEA.

In this sample, this clonotype turned up a few times. This rearrangement joins TRBV7-9 to TRBJ2-7; weak D call: TRBD1 (6 bases). This CDR3 has 15 residues. V lost 5 bases, J lost 0 bases, and 14 bases lay in between. Germline CDR1 reads SEHNR; CDR2 reads FQNEAQ (reference sequence). This CDR3 is CASSPHRDNSYEQYF. CDR3 nucleotides: TGTGCCAGCAGCCCTCACCGGGACAACTCCTACGAGCAGTACTTC.

In this sample, this clonotype turned up a few times. The rearrangement joins TRBV20-1 to TRBJ2-2; D is possibly TRBD1 (6 bases). This CDR3 is 13 amino acids long. In germline, CDR1 is DFQATT, CDR2 SNEGSKA (reference sequence). V lost 6 bases and J 1 base, leaving 9 bases between the germline ends. CDR3 sequence reads: CSAGTQNTGELFF. Here the CDR3 DNA reads TGCAGTGCCGGGACACAGAACACCGGGGAGCTGTTTTTT.

This clonotype occurred a few times. For the CDR3, the DNA is TGTGCCAGCGCGGGTCGCGGTACCCTTAGCAATCAGCCCCAGCATTTT. Its translation: CASAGRGTLSNQPQHF. This chain joins TRBV19 and TRBJ1-5; D call uncertain. From germline, CDR1 is LNHDA and CDR2 SQIVND (reference sequence). The CDR3 has 16 amino acids. Deletions cut 9 bases from V and 0 bases from J, with 18 bases between.

This sequence joins TRBV20-1 and TRBJ2-5; D remains unclear. This CDR3 is built from 17 residues. V was trimmed by 0 bases and J by 8 bases, leaving 25 bases between them. Germline CDR1 and CDR2: DFQATT and SNEGSKA (reference sequence). The DNA for the CDR3 is TGCAGTGCTAGAGAGGGCTTGATTCTTCCGTCCGGCGGTACCCAGTACTTC. It encodes CSAREGLILPSGGTQYF.

This clonotype occurred many times. This chain connects TRBV7-2 to TRBJ1-4, with a weak D call TRBD1 (5 bases). This CDR3 spans 15 amino acids. Trimming left V 5 bases short and J 8 bases short, with 18 bases between. CDR1 and CDR2 from the germline V gene are SGHTA and FQGNSA. As DNA, the CDR3 is TGTGCCAGCAGCACCTCGAGGGGCTTGGGCGAAAAACTGTTTTTT. Translated, it gives CASSTSRGLGEKLFF.

Ten or more counts support this clonotype. The V and J genes are TRBV12-3 or TRBV12-4 and TRBJ2-7; D is possibly TRBD1 (6 bases). Trimming took 1 base from V and 3 from J, leaving 10 bases between them. This CDR3 has 14 residues. CDR3 nucleotide sequence: TGTGCCAGCAGTTTAGGGACAGAAGACTACGAGCAGTACTTC. Its translation: CASSLGTEDYEQYF.

The chain carries TRBV11-2 and TRBJ2-6; 8 bases are shared with TRBD1. With V trimmed by 0 bases and J by 3 bases, 10 bases remained unmatched. Germline loops: CDR1 SGHAT, CDR2 FQNNGV. There are 19 residues in the CDR3. Here the CDR3 DNA reads TGTGCCAGCAGCTTAGAAGGCAGGGGGCGAATAATTGGGGCCAACGTCCTGACTTTC. Protein product: CASSLEGRGRIIGANVLTF.